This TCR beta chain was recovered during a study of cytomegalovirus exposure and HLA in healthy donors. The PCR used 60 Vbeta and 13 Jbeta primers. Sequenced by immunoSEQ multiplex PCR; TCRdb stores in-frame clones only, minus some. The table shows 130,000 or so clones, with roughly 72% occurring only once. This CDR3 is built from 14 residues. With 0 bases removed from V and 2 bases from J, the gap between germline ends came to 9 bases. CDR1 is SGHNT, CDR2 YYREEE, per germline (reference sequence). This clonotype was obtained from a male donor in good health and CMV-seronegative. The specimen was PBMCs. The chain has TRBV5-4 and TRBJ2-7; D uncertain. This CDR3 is CASSLVDKAYEQYF. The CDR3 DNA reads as TGTGCCAGCAGCTTGGTAGATAAAGCCTACGAGCAGTACTTC. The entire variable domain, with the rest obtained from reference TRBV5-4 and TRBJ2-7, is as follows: ETGVTQSPTHLIKTRGQQVTLRCSSQSGHNTVSWYQQALGQGPQFIFQYYREEENGRGNFPPRFSGLQFPNYSSELNVNALELDDSALYLCASSLVDKAYEQYFGPGTRLTVT.